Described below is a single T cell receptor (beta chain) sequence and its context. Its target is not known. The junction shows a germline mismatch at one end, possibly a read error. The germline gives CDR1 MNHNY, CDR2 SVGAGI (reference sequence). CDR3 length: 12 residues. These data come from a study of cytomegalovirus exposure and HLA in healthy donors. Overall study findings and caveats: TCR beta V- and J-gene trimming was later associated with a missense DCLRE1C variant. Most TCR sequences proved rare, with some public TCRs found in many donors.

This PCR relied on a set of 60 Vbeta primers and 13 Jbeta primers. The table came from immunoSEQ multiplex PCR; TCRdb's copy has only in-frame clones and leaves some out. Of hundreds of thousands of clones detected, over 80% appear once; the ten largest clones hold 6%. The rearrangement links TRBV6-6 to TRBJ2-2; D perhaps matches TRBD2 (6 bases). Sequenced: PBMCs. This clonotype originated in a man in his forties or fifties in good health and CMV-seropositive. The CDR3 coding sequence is TGCTCCGCGGAGGGCACGGCCGGGGAGCTGTTTTTT. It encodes CSAEGTAGELFF.